A single sample gave rise to the 21 T cell receptor beta chains below, sequenced in a study of blood T cell repertoires in COVID-19. Sequencing used immunoSEQ multiplex PCR; TCRdb keeps in-frame clones, though not all of them. This sample has 120,000 to 150,000 clones, with around 84% found just once. Sequences were obtained from peripheral blood. All receptors come from a man younger than 40 with COVID-19, enrolled during active disease.

CDR3 nucleotides: TGTGCCAGCAGTGACGGGGACTCAACTGAAGCTTTCTTT. Protein: CASSDGDSTEAFF. The genes are TRBV6-4 and TRBJ1-1; D may be TRBD1 (5 bases). The CDR3 spans 13 residues. Germline assignment: CDR1 MRHNA and CDR2 SNTAGT. The V end was cut by 2 bases, the J end by 5 bases, with 9 bases between.

This chain connects TRBV28 to TRBJ2-3, with TRBD2 identical over 8 bases. The CDR3 totals 14 residues. Per germline, CDR1 MDHEN and CDR2 SYDVKM. J gave up 2 bases and V 6 bases, and 4 bases lay outside the gene matches. The DNA for the CDR3 is TGTGCCAGCAGCCTTAGCGGGACCACAGATACGCAGTATTTT. Translated: CASSLSGTTDTQYF.

This CDR3 is CACLANYNEQFF. Here the CDR3 DNA reads TGTGCCTGCCTAGCGAACTACAATGAGCAGTTCTTC. The chain recombines TRBV30 with TRBJ2-1, with D tentatively TRBD2 (6 bases). CDR3 length equals 12 residues. Germline lookup yields CDR1 GTSNPN and CDR2 SVGIG (reference sequence). V was clipped by 6 bases and J by 3 bases, with 9 bases between them.

The gene calls are TRBV18 and TRBJ2-1, with D possibly being TRBD2 (5 bases). V dropped 3 bases and J dropped 5 bases, with 23 bases sitting between them. The CDR3 covers 18 residues. Germline CDR1 KGHSH, CDR2 LQKENI. CDR3 sequence: CASSPQNLKIGVDNEQFF. DNA of the CDR3: TGTGCCAGCTCACCGCAAAATCTTAAAATCGGGGTGGACAATGAGCAGTTCTTC.

The V and J genes are TRBV5-6 and TRBJ2-7, with D possibly being TRBD1 (6 bases). Germline V gene data show CDR1 as SGHDT and CDR2 as YYEEEE. The CDR3 loop spans 13 amino acids. The germline V and J ends were trimmed by 5 bases and 0 bases, with 9 bases remaining between them. The CDR3 spells CASRPGASYEQYF. Here the CDR3 DNA reads TGTGCCAGCAGGCCAGGGGCCTCCTACGAGCAGTACTTC.

CDR3 DNA: TGTGCCAGCAGTTTATTCGGGATGGGCGGAATGAACACTGAAGCTTTCTTT. Protein product: CASSLFGMGGMNTEAFF. The V call is TRBV27, the J call TRBJ1-1; no clear D gene. V lost 1 base and J 0 bases, leaving 15 bases between the germline ends. Germline V gene data show CDR1 as MNHEY and CDR2 as SMNVEV (reference sequence). This CDR3 spans 17 amino acids.

The genes are TRBV3-1 (or the pseudogene TRBV3-2) and TRBJ2-2, with a tentative D call TRBD2 (7 bases). V was pared by 5 bases and J by 7 bases, with 17 bases between. The CDR3 is 15 amino acids. The germline CDR1 and CDR2 sequences are LGHDT and YNNKEL (reference sequence). CDR3 loop: CASSVPGGEVGELFF. As DNA, the CDR3 is TGTGCCAGCAGCGTACCGGGGGGCGAGGTCGGGGAGCTGTTTTTT.

This clone was recorded only once. This chain links TRBV19 with TRBJ1-2; 9 nucleotides match TRBD1. Germline V gives CDR1 LNHDA, CDR2 SQIVND (reference sequence). J gave up 8 bases and V 7 bases, and 11 bases lay outside the gene matches. CDR3 length equals 14 residues. CDR3 loop: CASNLGQGNRGYTF. The CDR3 nucleotides are TGTGCCAGTAATTTGGGACAGGGCAATCGAGGCTACACCTTC.

The chain links TRBV7-8 to TRBJ2-5; D gene uncertain. This CDR3 is built from 12 residues. Germline V gene lookup returns CDR1 SGHVS and CDR2 FQNEAQ. Deletions cut 2 bases from V and 4 bases from J, with 5 bases between. The CDR3 bases are TGTGCCAGCAGCTTATTTAGAGAGACCCAGTACTTC. This translates into CASSLFRETQYF.

The chain recombines TRBV5-1 with TRBJ2-3; possible D gene TRBD2, 6 bases. This CDR3 region has 19 residues. In germline, CDR1 is SGHRS, CDR2 YFSETQ. With 0 bases removed from V and 2 bases from J, the gap between germline ends came to 22 bases. The CDR3 here is CASSLEGAISGSSTDTQYF. DNA of the CDR3: TGCGCCAGCAGCTTGGAAGGTGCGATAAGCGGGTCTTCCACAGATACGCAGTATTTT.

The chain links TRBV19 to TRBJ2-1, with 8 bases fitting TRBD2. The CDR3 has 15 amino acids. V trimming: 4 bases; J trimming: 4 bases; junction bases outside the gene matches: 6. Germline CDR1 and CDR2: LNHDA and SQIVND (reference sequence). The CDR3 DNA reads TGTGCCAGTAGTACTCGGACTAGCCAGTACAATGAGCAGTTCTTC. Residues: CASSTRTSQYNEQFF.

The chain couples TRBV28 to TRBJ2-2, with D maybe TRBD1 (6 bases). V was pared by 5 bases and J by 1 base, with 11 bases between. Per the germline V gene, CDR1 is MDHEN and CDR2 is SYDVKM. CDR3 length: 15 amino acids. In DNA, the CDR3 is TGTGCCAGCAGTGAGTGGACAGAGAACACCGGGGAGCTGTTTTTT. It yields the protein CASSEWTENTGELFF.

This clone was seen once. V gene TRBV7-9 combines with J gene TRBJ1-6, with TRBD1 matching over 10 bases. CDR1 and CDR2 (germline): SEHNR, FQNEAQ (reference sequence). The ends lost 4 bases at V and 0 bases at J; junction bases unmatched: 9. This CDR3 is built from 19 residues. CDR3 loop: CASSSRGTGEVSYNSPLHF. In DNA, the CDR3 is TGTGCCAGCAGCTCGAGGGGGACAGGGGAAGTCTCCTATAATTCACCCCTCCACTTT.

V and J are TRBV9 and TRBJ2-1; TRBD1 matches at 8 bases. CDR3 length: 15 residues. The V gene end was trimmed by 2 bases and the J gene end by 8 bases; junction bases not matched to a gene: 9. CDR1 is SGDLS, CDR2 YYNGEE, per germline. CDR3 sequence: CASSVSGQGHHEQFF. The CDR3 DNA sequence: TGTGCCAGCAGCGTTTCAGGACAGGGCCACCATGAGCAGTTCTTC. The full variable domain, in which reference TRBV9 and TRBJ2-1 provide the parts outside the CDR3, is DSGVTQTPKHLITATGQRVTLRCSPRSGDLSVYWYQQSLDQGLQFLIQYYNGEERAKGNILERFSAQQFPDLHSELNLSSLELGDSALYFCASSVSGQGHHEQFFGPGTRLTVL.

This clone was seen once. The chain recombines TRBV6-5 with TRBJ2-2; TRBD2 is a possible D gene (6 bases). V was cut by 7 bases and J by 5 bases, with 17 bases left in between. CDR1 and CDR2 (germline): MNHEY, SVGAGI. The CDR3 is made up of 15 amino acids. The chain's CDR3 is CASTFAPGVTGELFF. The CDR3 DNA sequence: TGTGCCAGCACTTTCGCTCCGGGGGTAACCGGGGAGCTGTTTTTT.

The chain couples TRBV9 to TRBJ1-6, with D unresolved. Trimming took 0 bases from V and 5 from J, leaving 6 bases between them. Germline CDR1 and CDR2: SGDLS and YYNGEE. This CDR3 spans 14 amino acids. In DNA, the CDR3 is TGTGCCAGCAGCGTAGGCACAGATAATTCACCCCTCCACTTT. It is translated as CASSVGTDNSPLHF.

The gene calls are TRBV27 and TRBJ2-1; D is undetermined. V shed 6 bases and J shed 5 bases, with 11 bases lying between them. Looked up from germline, CDR1 is MNHEY and CDR2 is SMNVEV (reference sequence). There are 13 residues in the CDR3. CDR3 DNA: TGTGCCAGCAGCCCCCCCGGTGACAATGAGCAGTTCTTC. Its protein is CASSPPGDNEQFF.

This chain joins TRBV7-2 and TRBJ1-1, with D maybe TRBD1 (5 bases). V lost 5 bases and J lost 4, with 14 bases in between. The CDR3 is 14 residues long. The germline V gene has CDR1 SGHTA and CDR2 FQGNSA. This CDR3 is CASSQVQGFTEAFF. CDR3 sequence (DNA): TGTGCCAGCAGCCAAGTTCAGGGTTTCACTGAAGCTTTCTTT.

V is TRBV15 and J is TRBJ2-3; D gene uncertain. From germline, CDR1 is LNHNV and CDR2 YYDKDF (reference sequence). The ends were cut back, 1 base at V and 3 bases at J, with 5 bases in the middle. CDR3 length equals 13 residues. The CDR3 DNA is TGTGCCACCAGCAGAGCCTTAACAGATACGCAGTATTTT. It encodes CATSRALTDTQYF. Looking up the rest from reference TRBV15 and TRBJ2-3 gives the full variable domain: DAMVIQNPRYQVTQFGKPVTLSCSQTLNHNVMYWYQQKSSQAPKLLFHYYDKDFNNEADTPDNFQSRRPNTSFCFLDIRSPGLGDTAMYLCATSRALTDTQYFGPGTRLTVL.

The rearrangement uses TRBV7-2 and TRBJ2-5; 12 bases fit TRBD2. Germline V CDR1 and CDR2: SGHTA, FQGNSA. The CDR3 is 15 amino acids. Germline trimming cut 5 bases from V and 4 bases from J; bases unmatched to any gene: 5. The CDR3 DNA is TGTGCCAGCAGCACCTCTAGCGGGAGGGCAGAGACCCAGTACTTC. Translation gives CASSTSSGRAETQYF. The full variable domain, completed using reference TRBV7-2 and TRBJ2-5, is GAGVSQSPSNKVTEKGKDVELRCDPISGHTALYWYRQSLGQGLEFLIYFQGNSAPDKSGLPSDRFSAERTGGSVSTLTIQRTQQEDSAVYLCASSTSSGRAETQYFGPGTRLLVL.

The chain uses TRBV19 and TRBJ1-1, with 8 bases fitting TRBD1. This CDR3 contains 17 residues. Trimming removed 6 bases from V and 4 bases from J; junction bases left unmatched: 16. Germline CDR1 LNHDA, CDR2 SQIVND (reference sequence). CDR3 sequence reads: CASSTSLQGVGVTEAFF. CDR3 DNA sequence: TGTGCCAGTAGCACCTCCTTACAGGGGGTAGGGGTCACTGAAGCTTTCTTT. The entire variable domain, with the rest obtained from reference TRBV19 and TRBJ1-1, is as follows: DGGITQSPKYLFRKEGQNVTLSCEQNLNHDAMYWYRQDPGQGLRLIYYSQIVNDFQKGDIAEGYSVSREKKESFPLTVTSAQKNPTAFYLCASSTSLQGVGVTEAFFGQGTRLTVV.